The 25 T cell receptor beta chains below were found in one sample sequenced in a study of T-cell reconstitution after alpha-beta-depleted transplantation in children. Preparing the TCRbeta library involved the use of unique molecular identifiers. TCRdb used MiXCR to reprocess the PCR reads, holding one entry per CDR3 protein. The data show under 450,000 distinct CDR3 sequences, with 15% to 20% seen just once and less than 30% held by the top ten. The material was PBMCs, mostly from graft donor cells, obtained 360 days after TCRalphabeta/CD19-depleted stem cell transplant. These receptors were taken from a boy under two years old who had a stem cell transplant for Wiskott-Aldrich syndrome, so the T cells may come from the graft donor.

This clonotype was detected only once. The chain recombines TRBV30 with TRBJ2-2, with no clear D. This CDR3 is 16 amino acids long. The V end lost 2 bases, the J end lost 5 bases, and 18 bases lay between the germline ends. Germline V lookup: CDR1 GTSNPN, CDR2 SVGIG (reference sequence). CDR3 sequence: CAWSLPVRKKTGELFF. As DNA, the CDR3 is TGTGCCTGGAGTTTACCTGTAAGAAAAAAAACCGGGGAGCTGTTTTTT.

A few counts support this clonotype. The chain couples TRBV20-1 to TRBJ2-7; 7 nucleotides match TRBD2. After removal of 1 base from V and 0 bases from J, the junction contained 3 bases not matched to a gene. The CDR3 runs to 14 residues. Germline V gives CDR1 DFQATT, CDR2 SNEGSKA (reference sequence). CDR3 nucleotides: TGCAGTGCTAGAGTGAGGACTAGCTCCTACGAGCAGTACTTC. Its translation: CSARVRTSSYEQYF.

The V call is TRBV7-9, the J call TRBJ2-2; D could derive from TRBD1 or TRBD2 (6 bases each). There are 14 residues in the CDR3. Germline CDR1 reads SEHNR; CDR2 reads FQNEAQ (reference sequence). Trimming pared 6 bases from V and 6 bases from J, leaving 14 bases between. As DNA, the CDR3 is TGTGCCAGCAGAAAAACAGGGACTCCCGGGGAGCTGTTTTTT. It codes for CASRKTGTPGELFF. Variable domain in full (rest from reference TRBV7-9 and TRBJ2-2): DTGVSQNPRHKITKRGQNVTFRCDPISEHNRLYWYRQTLGQGPEFLTYFQNEAQLEKSRLLSDRFSAERPKGSFSTLEIQRTEQGDSAMYLCASRKTGTPGELFFGEGSRLTVL.

This clonotype was seen only once. The rearrangement links TRBV12-3 or TRBV12-4 to TRBJ1-1; D is undetermined. The ends were cut back, 3 bases at V and 6 bases at J, with 8 bases in the middle. The CDR3 has 12 residues. DNA for the CDR3: TGTGCCAGCAGTTTTCGTATTCCTGAAGCTTTCTTT. Protein sequence: CASSFRIPEAFF.

The chain's CDR3 is CASSFRDGLRNIQYF. CDR3 nucleotide sequence: TGTGCCAGCAGTTTCCGGGACGGACTTAGGAACATTCAGTACTTC. The chain uses TRBV12-3 or TRBV12-4 and TRBJ2-4; D possibly matches TRBD1 or TRBD2 (5 bases each). Trimming took 3 bases from V and 7 from J, leaving 16 bases between them. The CDR3 is 15 residues long.

The rearrangement joins TRBV15 to TRBJ2-5, with a tentative D call TRBD1 (6 bases). The V end was cut by 4 bases, the J end by 7 bases, with 19 bases between. Germline V gene lookup returns CDR1 LNHNV and CDR2 YYDKDF (reference sequence). This CDR3 is built from 15 residues. CDR3 coding DNA: TGTGCCACCAGCATAGACAGAGGACGAGGGGGGACCCAGTACTTC. This sequence encodes CATSIDRGRGGTQYF.

J is TRBJ2-1 and V is TRBV20-1; TRBD2 is a possible D gene (6 bases). The V gene lost 3 bases and the J gene lost 6 bases, with 12 bases spanning the gap. The CDR3 contains 13 residues. Germline values: CDR1 DFQATT, CDR2 SNEGSKA (reference sequence). The CDR3: CSASGRRVNEQFF. The CDR3 DNA sequence: TGCAGTGCTAGCGGGAGAAGGGTCAATGAGCAGTTCTTC.

The chain couples TRBV11-2 to TRBJ2-1; 13 nucleotides align to TRBD2. Losses at the gene ends were 5 bases for V and 5 bases for J; bases not matched to a gene: 9. Looked up from germline, CDR1 is SGHAT and CDR2 is FQNNGV. The CDR3 loop spans 17 amino acids. DNA for the CDR3: TGTGCCAGCAGCCTGCGACTAGCGGGAGGTAATAACAATGAGCAGTTCTTC. Protein product: CASSLRLAGGNNNEQFF.

This clonotype appeared a few times. This rearrangement joins TRBV19 to TRBJ2-1; 7 bases align to TRBD2. CDR3 length: 16 amino acids. V lost 5 bases, J lost 0 bases, and 7 bases stayed unmatched. The germline CDR1 and CDR2 sequences are LNHDA and SQIVND (reference sequence). The chain's CDR3 is CASSELRGNSYNEQFF. For the CDR3, the DNA is TGTGCCAGTAGTGAACTGCGGGGGAACTCCTACAATGAGCAGTTCTTC.

This clonotype showed up just a few times. The chain links TRBV4-1 to TRBJ1-1; 8 positions agree with TRBD1. J was trimmed by 1 base and V by 3 bases; bases with no gene match: 4. The CDR3 totals 15 residues. CDR1 MGHRA and CDR2 YSYEKL come from the germline V gene. As DNA, the CDR3 is TGCGCCAGCAGCCAGAGGACAGGGAAGAACACTGAAGCTTTCTTT. Translation gives CASSQRTGKNTEAFF.

The V call is TRBV20-1, the J call TRBJ2-7; tentatively, D is TRBD1 or TRBD2 (5 bases each). Trimming shortened V by 1 base and J by 0 bases, and 10 bases separated the two germline ends. The length of the CDR3 is 14 residues. CDR1 is DFQATT, CDR2 SNEGSKA, per germline (reference sequence). The CDR3 bases are TGCAGTGCTAGAGTGGGACCCAGCTCCTACGAGCAGTACTTC. It codes for CSARVGPSSYEQYF.

This chain joins TRBV27 and TRBJ2-1, with 10 bases fitting TRBD2. With V trimmed by 8 bases and J by 3 bases, 4 bases remained unmatched. The CDR3 contains 14 residues. Germline V gene data show CDR1 as MNHEY and CDR2 as SMNVEV (reference sequence). The CDR3 region is CASAKRGGYNEQFF. The CDR3 DNA is TGTGCCAGCGCAAAGCGGGGGGGCTACAATGAGCAGTTCTTC.

This clonotype was picked up a small number of times. The J gene is TRBJ1-6, the V gene TRBV20-1, with D maybe TRBD1 (5 bases). Germline V gives CDR1 DFQATT, CDR2 SNEGSKA (reference sequence). Between the trimmed V and J ends, which lost 5 bases and 10 bases, there was a span of 15 bases. The CDR3 has 13 amino acids. The CDR3 is CSAPTTGGSPLHF. CDR3 in DNA: TGCAGTGCTCCCACAACCGGGGGGTCACCCCTCCACTTT.

The chain combines TRBV6-5 with TRBJ2-1; no clear D gene. CDR1 and CDR2 (germline): MNHEY, SVGAGI. The CDR3 is 14 residues long. The germline V and J ends were trimmed by 4 bases and 2 bases, with 9 bases remaining between them. This CDR3 is CASSSGPPYNEQFF. CDR3 sequence (DNA): TGTGCCAGCAGTTCCGGGCCCCCCTACAATGAGCAGTTCTTC.

The V gene is TRBV6-5, the J gene TRBJ1-5, with D unresolved. CDR3 length: 16 residues. Per germline, CDR1 MNHEY and CDR2 SVGAGI. The ends were cut back, 2 bases at V and 2 bases at J, with 13 bases in the middle. The CDR3 reads CASSYGEGRGNQPQHF. CDR3 sequence (DNA): TGTGCCAGCAGTTACGGGGAGGGCCGGGGCAATCAGCCCCAGCATTTT.

This clonotype was observed a handful of times. In nucleotides, the CDR3 is TGCAGCGTTGAACCATATGCGGGAGGGCCCAATGAGCAGTTCTTC. It is translated as CSVEPYAGGPNEQFF. This chain links TRBV29-1 with TRBJ2-1; 9 positions match TRBD2. The J segment lost 6 bases and the V segment lost 2 bases, leaving 8 bases of the junction unmatched. Germline V lookup: CDR1 SQVTM, CDR2 ANQGSEA. CDR3 length equals 15 residues.

This sequence joins TRBV4-1 and TRBJ2-7; weak D call: TRBD2 (6 bases). CDR1 MGHRA and CDR2 YSYEKL come from the germline V gene. V dropped 4 bases and J dropped 1 base, with 32 bases sitting between them. This CDR3 spans 21 amino acids. For the CDR3, the DNA is TGCGCCAGCAGCCCAGGTACTAAGGCGGGACCGAGATGGCAAATTTCCTACGAGCAGTACTTC. Amino acid sequence: CASSPGTKAGPRWQISYEQYF.

For the CDR3, the DNA is TGCAGTGCTAGAAAGCTGGGGAGGGGGAATGAAAAACTGTTTTTT. Translation gives CSARKLGRGNEKLFF. The chain joins TRBV20-1 to TRBJ1-4, with D tentatively TRBD1 (6 bases). Germline V gene sequence: CDR1 DFQATT, CDR2 SNEGSKA (reference sequence). The CDR3 length is 15 residues. V lost 2 bases and J 5 bases, leaving 15 bases between the germline ends.

This clonotype turned up a few times. This chain joins TRBV20-1 and TRBJ1-2; no reliable D call. The CDR3 has 13 amino acids. CDR1 DFQATT and CDR2 SNEGSKA come from the germline V gene (reference sequence). The V gene lost 0 bases and the J gene lost 0 bases, with 5 bases spanning the gap. This CDR3 is CSARDKPNYGYTF. CDR3 DNA: TGCAGTGCTAGAGACAAACCTAACTATGGCTACACCTTC.

This clonotype was seen a few times. The J gene is TRBJ2-2, the V gene TRBV7-9, with D uncertain. V gave up 3 bases and J gave up 7 bases, with 3 bases separating them. Germline V gene lookup returns CDR1 SEHNR and CDR2 FQNEAQ (reference sequence). The CDR3 runs 11 residues. The CDR3 loop reads CASSFNGELFF. The CDR3 nucleotides are TGTGCCAGCAGCTTTAACGGGGAGCTGTTTTTT.

The chain is built from TRBV5-1 and TRBJ2-1; the match to TRBD2 covers 14 bases. The germline V gene has CDR1 SGHRS and CDR2 YFSETQ. The CDR3 runs to 21 residues. J lost 4 bases, V lost 4 bases, and 19 bases had no gene match. The CDR3 region has the DNA TGCGCCAGCAGCCTAACCGGGACTAGCGGGAGAGTGATGAATTTATACAATGAGCAGTTCTTC. Residues: CASSLTGTSGRVMNLYNEQFF.

This clonotype occurred a few times. The chain uses TRBV4-3 and TRBJ2-3, with 7 bases lining up with TRBD2. With V trimmed by 4 bases and J by 5 bases, 12 bases remained unmatched. From germline, CDR1 is LGHNA and CDR2 YSLEER. CDR3 length: 16 residues. The CDR3 coding sequence is TGCGCCAGCAGCCCTCTCGCGGGAGAGCAGGGAGATACGCAGTATTTT. This gives the protein CASSPLAGEQGDTQYF.

This clonotype was seen only a few times. The chain is built from TRBV2 and TRBJ2-1; 8 nucleotides match TRBD2. The germline V gene has CDR1 SNHLY and CDR2 FYNNEI. Trimming removed 7 bases from V and 3 bases from J; junction bases left unmatched: 8. The CDR3 spans 15 residues. CDR3 protein: CASIAREVGYNEQFF. DNA of the CDR3: TGTGCCAGCATAGCGCGGGAGGTTGGCTACAATGAGCAGTTCTTC.

This clonotype was observed a few times. The rearrangement joins TRBV5-1 to TRBJ2-1, with a possible D match to TRBD2 (5 bases). V lost 4 bases and J lost 12, with 14 bases in between. The CDR3 totals 12 residues. Per germline, CDR1 SGHRS and CDR2 YFSETQ. CDR3 in DNA: TGCGCCAGCAGCCCCGGACGAAGCGGGCAGTTCTTC. It codes for CASSPGRSGQFF. The whole variable domain, remainder taken from reference TRBV5-1 and TRBJ2-1, is KAGVTQTPRYLIKTRGQQVTLSCSPISGHRSVSWYQQTPGQGLQFLFEYFSETQRNKGNFPGRFSGRQFSNSRSEMNVSTLELGDSALYLCASSPGRSGQFFGPGTRLTVL.

This clonotype was seen a few times. This chain uses TRBV2 with TRBJ2-5; tentatively, D is TRBD2 (5 bases). Germline CDR1 and CDR2: SNHLY and FYNNEI. Trimming took off 7 bases at V and 4 bases at J, with 13 bases between the two ends. The CDR3 covers 13 residues. Written as DNA, the CDR3 is TGTGCCAGCATGCGGGCCCGGGGAGAGACCCAGTACTTC. This sequence encodes CASMRARGETQYF.